This T cell receptor beta chain derives from a study of control samples from healthy donors and cancer patients. Generated by immunoSEQ multiplex PCR, the TCRdb table keeps only in-frame clones and is missing some. The repertoire consists of 95,000 to 150,000 clones, with roughly nine tenths occurring once and the leading ten covering less than 9%. Germline CDR1 and CDR2: SGHDN and FVKESK. V dropped 0 bases and J dropped 4 bases, with 9 bases sitting between them. CDR3 length: 14 residues. The origin of this receptor is a young woman in good health. V is TRBV14 and J is TRBJ1-2; possibly TRBD1 for D (5 bases). Sequencing was done on a sample of blood. CDR3 amino acids: CASSQDNRLYGYTF. CDR3 coding DNA: TGTGCCAGCAGCCAAGACAACAGGCTCTATGGCTACACCTTC.